Listed here is a single TCR beta chain. Selected positively for CCR7 and CD45RO-negative, naive CD8 cells excluded terminally differentiated effector memory CD45RA+ cells. Several immunoSEQ plates held equal portions of the genomic DNA taken from each subset. TCRdb's table, derived via immunoSEQ multiplex PCR, lists solely in-frame clones and lacks some. The table has about 2.2 million clones, about 93% seen once. Germline lookup yields CDR1 SGHVS and CDR2 FQNEAQ. CDR3 size: 19 residues. V lost 4 bases to trimming and J lost 4 bases; unmatched junction nucleotides: 17. This entry belongs to a study of shared clonotypes between healthy human individuals.

This chain uses TRBV7-8 with TRBJ1-1; the match to TRBD1 covers 11 bases. Material: naive CD8+ T cells from PBMCs. The sequence derives from a man between 18 and 29 years old in good health. Some clones in this sample may be carry-over from other donors' samples. The CDR3 DNA is TGTGCCAGCAGCTCCCGCTCATCGGACAGGGGGCGCGGATTCACTGAAGCTTTCTTT. Its protein is CASSSRSSDRGRGFTEAFF.